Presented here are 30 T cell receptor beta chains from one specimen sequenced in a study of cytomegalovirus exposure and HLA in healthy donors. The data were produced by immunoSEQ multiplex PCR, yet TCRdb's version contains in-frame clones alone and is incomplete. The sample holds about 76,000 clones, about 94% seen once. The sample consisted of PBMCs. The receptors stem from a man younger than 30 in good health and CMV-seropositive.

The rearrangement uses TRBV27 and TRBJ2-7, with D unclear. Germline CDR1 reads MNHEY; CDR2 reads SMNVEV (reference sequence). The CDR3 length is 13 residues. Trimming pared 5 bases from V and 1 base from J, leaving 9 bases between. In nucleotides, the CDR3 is TGTGCCAGCAGTCCAGCGCTGTCCTACGAGCAGTACTTC. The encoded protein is CASSPALSYEQYF.

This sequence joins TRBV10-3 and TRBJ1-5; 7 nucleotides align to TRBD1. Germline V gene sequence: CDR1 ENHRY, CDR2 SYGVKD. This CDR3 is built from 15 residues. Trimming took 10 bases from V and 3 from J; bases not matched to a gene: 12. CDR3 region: CATQLGQSSNQPQHF. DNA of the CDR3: TGTGCCACCCAGTTGGGACAGTCGTCCAATCAGCCCCAGCATTTT.

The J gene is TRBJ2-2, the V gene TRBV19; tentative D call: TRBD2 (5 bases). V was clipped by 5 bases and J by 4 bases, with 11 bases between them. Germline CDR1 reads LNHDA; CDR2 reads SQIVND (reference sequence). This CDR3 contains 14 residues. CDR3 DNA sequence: TGTGCCAGTAGTGAATTAGGGAGCACCGGGGAGCTGTTTTTT. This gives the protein CASSELGSTGELFF.

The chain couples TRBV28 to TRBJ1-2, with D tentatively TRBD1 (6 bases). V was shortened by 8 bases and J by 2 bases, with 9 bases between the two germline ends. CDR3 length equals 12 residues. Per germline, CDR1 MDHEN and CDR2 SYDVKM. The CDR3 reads CASRDTNYGYTF. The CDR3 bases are TGTGCCAGCCGGGACACGAACTATGGCTACACCTTC.

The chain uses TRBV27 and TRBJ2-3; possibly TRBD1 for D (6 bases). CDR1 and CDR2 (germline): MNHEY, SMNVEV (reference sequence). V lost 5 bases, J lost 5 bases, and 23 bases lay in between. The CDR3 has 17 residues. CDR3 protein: CASSPLTGTIPGDTQYF. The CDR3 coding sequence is TGTGCCAGCAGTCCTTTAACAGGGACGATTCCGGGAGATACGCAGTATTTT.

The CDR3 loop is CASSSSGRVADTQYF. Written as DNA, the CDR3 is TGTGCCAGCAGTTCTAGCGGGAGGGTGGCAGATACGCAGTATTTT. The rearrangement uses TRBV28 and TRBJ2-3; 12 nucleotides align to TRBD2. Germline V gene data show CDR1 as MDHEN and CDR2 as SYDVKM. The CDR3 consists of 15 residues. After removal of 4 bases from V and 4 bases from J, the junction contained 3 bases not matched to a gene.

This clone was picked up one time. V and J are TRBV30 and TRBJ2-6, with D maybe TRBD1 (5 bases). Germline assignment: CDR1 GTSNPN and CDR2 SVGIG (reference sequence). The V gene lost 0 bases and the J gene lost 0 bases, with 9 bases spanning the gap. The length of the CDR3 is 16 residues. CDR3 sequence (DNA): TGTGCCTGGAGTGTAGGGGCCGACTCTGGGGCCAACGTCCTGACTTTC. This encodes CAWSVGADSGANVLTF.

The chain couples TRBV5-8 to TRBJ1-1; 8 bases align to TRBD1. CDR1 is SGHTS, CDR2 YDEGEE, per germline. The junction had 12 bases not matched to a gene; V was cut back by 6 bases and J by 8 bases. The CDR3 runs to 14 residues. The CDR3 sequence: CASIYRDRRSEAFF. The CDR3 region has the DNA TGTGCCAGCATCTACCGGGACAGGAGGTCAGAAGCTTTCTTT.

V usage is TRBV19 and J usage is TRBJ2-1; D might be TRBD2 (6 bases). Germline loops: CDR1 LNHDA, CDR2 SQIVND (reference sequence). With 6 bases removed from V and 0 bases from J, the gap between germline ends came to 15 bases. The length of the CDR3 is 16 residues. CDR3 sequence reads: CASSVLRGSSYNEQFF. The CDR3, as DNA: TGTGCCAGTAGCGTACTACGGGGGAGCTCCTACAATGAGCAGTTCTTC.

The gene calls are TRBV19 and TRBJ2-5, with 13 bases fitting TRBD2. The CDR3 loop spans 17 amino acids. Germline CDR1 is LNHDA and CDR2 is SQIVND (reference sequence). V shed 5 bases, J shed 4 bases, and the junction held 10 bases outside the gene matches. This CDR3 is CASSPAGLAGWGETQYF. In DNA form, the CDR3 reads TGTGCCAGTAGTCCCGCGGGACTAGCGGGGTGGGGAGAGACCCAGTACTTC. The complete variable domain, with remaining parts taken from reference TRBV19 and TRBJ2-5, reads DGGITQSPKYLFRKEGQNVTLSCEQNLNHDAMYWYRQDPGQGLRLIYYSQIVNDFQKGDIAEGYSVSREKKESFPLTVTSAQKNPTAFYLCASSPAGLAGWGETQYFGPGTRLLVL.

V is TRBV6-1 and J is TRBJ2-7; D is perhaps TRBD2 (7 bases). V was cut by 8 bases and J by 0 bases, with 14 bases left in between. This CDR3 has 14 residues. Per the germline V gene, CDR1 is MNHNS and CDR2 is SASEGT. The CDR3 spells CASGLGTFSYEQYF. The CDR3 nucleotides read TGTGCCAGCGGACTAGGGACATTCTCCTACGAGCAGTACTTC.

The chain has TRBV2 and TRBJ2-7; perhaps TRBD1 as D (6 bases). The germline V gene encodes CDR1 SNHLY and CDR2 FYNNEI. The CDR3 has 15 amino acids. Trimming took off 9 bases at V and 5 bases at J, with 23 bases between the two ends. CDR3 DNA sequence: TGTGCCAGTGTACAGGGTCGGGCGCGAAGAGACGAGCAGTACTTC. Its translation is CASVQGRARRDEQYF.

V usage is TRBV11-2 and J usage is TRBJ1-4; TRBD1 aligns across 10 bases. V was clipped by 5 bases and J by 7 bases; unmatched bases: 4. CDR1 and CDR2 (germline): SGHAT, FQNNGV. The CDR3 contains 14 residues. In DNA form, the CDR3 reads TGTGCCAGCAGCCGGACAGGGGGTGGTGAAAAACTGTTTTTT. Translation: CASSRTGGGEKLFF.

The CDR3 loop reads CASQRANSYEQYF. The DNA of the CDR3 is TGTGCCAGCCAGCGGGCTAACTCCTACGAGCAGTACTTC. The chain links TRBV28 to TRBJ2-7, with a possible D match to TRBD2 (6 bases). V was pared by 8 bases and J by 0 bases, with 11 bases between. Germline loops: CDR1 MDHEN, CDR2 SYDVKM. The CDR3 runs 13 residues.

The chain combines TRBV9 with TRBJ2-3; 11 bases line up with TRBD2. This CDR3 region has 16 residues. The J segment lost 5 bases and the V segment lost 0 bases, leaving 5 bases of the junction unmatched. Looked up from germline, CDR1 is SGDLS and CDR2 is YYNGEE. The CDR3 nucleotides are TGTGCCAGCAGCGTAGCTAGCGGGAGGATGGGAGATACGCAGTATTTT. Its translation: CASSVASGRMGDTQYF. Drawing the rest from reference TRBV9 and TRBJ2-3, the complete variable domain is DSGVTQTPKHLITATGQRVTLRCSPRSGDLSVYWYQQSLDQGLQFLIQYYNGEERAKGNILERFSAQQFPDLHSELNLSSLELGDSALYFCASSVASGRMGDTQYFGPGTRLTVL.

The CDR3 nucleotides read TGCGCCAGCAGCATTCAGGGGGGAGAGACCCAGTACTTC. It codes for CASSIQGGETQYF. The chain combines TRBV5-1 with TRBJ2-5; tentatively, D is TRBD1 (7 bases). This CDR3 region has 13 residues. Germline V gives CDR1 SGHRS, CDR2 YFSETQ. V was pared by 4 bases and J by 4 bases, with 11 bases between.

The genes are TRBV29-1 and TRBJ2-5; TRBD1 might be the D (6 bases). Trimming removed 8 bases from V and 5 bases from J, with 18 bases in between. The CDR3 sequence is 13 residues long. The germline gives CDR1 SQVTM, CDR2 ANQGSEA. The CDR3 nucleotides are TGCAGCACGACCGAGAGGGGGATTGAGACCCAGTACTTC. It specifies CSTTERGIETQYF.

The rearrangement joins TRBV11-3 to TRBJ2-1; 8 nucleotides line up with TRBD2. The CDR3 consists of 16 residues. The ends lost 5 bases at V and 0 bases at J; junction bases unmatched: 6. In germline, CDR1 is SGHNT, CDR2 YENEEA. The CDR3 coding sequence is TGTGCCAGCAGCACCCCGGGGGGGACCTCCTACAATGAGCAGTTCTTC. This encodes CASSTPGGTSYNEQFF.

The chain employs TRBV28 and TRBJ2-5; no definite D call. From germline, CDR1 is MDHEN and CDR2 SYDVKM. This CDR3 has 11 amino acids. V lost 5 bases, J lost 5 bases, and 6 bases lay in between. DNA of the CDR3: TGTGCCAGCAGTCCCGAGGAGACCCAGTACTTC. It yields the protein CASSPEETQYF.

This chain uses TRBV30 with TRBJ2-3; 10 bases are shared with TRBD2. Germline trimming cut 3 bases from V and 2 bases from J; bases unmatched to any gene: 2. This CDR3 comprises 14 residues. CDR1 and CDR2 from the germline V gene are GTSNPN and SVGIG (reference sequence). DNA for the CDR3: TGTGCCTGGAGACTAGCGGGAACCACAGATACGCAGTATTTT. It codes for CAWRLAGTTDTQYF.

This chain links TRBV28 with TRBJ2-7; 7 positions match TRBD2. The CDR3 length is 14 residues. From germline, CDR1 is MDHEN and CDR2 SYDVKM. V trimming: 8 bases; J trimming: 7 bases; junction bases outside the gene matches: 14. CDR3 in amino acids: CASGRVNGAREQYF. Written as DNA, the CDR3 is TGTGCCAGCGGGAGGGTAAACGGTGCTAGGGAGCAGTACTTC.

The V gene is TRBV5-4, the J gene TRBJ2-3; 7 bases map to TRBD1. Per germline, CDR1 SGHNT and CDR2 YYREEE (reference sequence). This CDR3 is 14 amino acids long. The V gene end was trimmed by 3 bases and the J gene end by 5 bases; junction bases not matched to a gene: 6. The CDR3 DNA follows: TGTGCCAGCAGCTCAAGACAGGGCGTAGATACGCAGTATTTT. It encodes CASSSRQGVDTQYF.

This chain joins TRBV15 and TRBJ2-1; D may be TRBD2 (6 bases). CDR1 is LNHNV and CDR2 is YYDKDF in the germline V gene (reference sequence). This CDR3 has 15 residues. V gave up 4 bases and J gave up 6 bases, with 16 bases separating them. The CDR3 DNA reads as TGTGCCACCAGCATACGGGGTAGCGGACTCAATGAGCAGTTCTTC. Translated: CATSIRGSGLNEQFF. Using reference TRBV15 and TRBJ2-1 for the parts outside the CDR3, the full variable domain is DAMVIQNPRYQVTQFGKPVTLSCSQTLNHNVMYWYQQKSSQAPKLLFHYYDKDFNNEADTPDNFQSRRPNTSFCFLDIRSPGLGDTAMYLCATSIRGSGLNEQFFGPGTRLTVL.

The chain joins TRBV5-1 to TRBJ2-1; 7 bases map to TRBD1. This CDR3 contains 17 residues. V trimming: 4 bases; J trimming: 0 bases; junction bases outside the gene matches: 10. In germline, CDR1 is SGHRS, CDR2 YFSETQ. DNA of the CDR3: TGCGCCAGCAGCCCCTGGACAGGCGTAAGCTCCTACAATGAGCAGTTCTTC. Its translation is CASSPWTGVSSYNEQFF.

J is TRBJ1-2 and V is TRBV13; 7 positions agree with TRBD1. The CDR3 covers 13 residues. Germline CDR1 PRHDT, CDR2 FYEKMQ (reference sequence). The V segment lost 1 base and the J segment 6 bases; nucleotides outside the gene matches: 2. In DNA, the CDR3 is TGTGCCAGCAGCTTAGCCAGGGGGGATGGCTACACCTTC. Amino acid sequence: CASSLARGDGYTF.

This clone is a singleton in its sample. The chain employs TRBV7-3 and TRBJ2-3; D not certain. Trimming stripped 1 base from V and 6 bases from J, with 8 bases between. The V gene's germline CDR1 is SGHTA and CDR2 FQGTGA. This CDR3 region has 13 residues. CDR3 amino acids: CASSLNREDTQYF. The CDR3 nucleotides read TGTGCCAGCAGCTTAAACAGAGAGGATACGCAGTATTTT.

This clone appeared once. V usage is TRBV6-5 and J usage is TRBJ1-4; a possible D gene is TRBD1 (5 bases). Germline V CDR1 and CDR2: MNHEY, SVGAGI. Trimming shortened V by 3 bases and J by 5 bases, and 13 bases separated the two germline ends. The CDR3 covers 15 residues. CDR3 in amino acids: CASSYRGASNEKLFF. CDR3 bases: TGTGCCAGCAGTTATCGTGGGGCTTCAAATGAAAAACTGTTTTTT.

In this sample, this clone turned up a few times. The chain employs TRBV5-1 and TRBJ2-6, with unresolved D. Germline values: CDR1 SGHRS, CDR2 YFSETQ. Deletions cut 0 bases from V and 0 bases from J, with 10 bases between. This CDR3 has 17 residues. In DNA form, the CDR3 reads TGCGCCAGCAGCTTGGTACCGGTTAGCTCTGGGGCCAACGTCCTGACTTTC. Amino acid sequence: CASSLVPVSSGANVLTF.

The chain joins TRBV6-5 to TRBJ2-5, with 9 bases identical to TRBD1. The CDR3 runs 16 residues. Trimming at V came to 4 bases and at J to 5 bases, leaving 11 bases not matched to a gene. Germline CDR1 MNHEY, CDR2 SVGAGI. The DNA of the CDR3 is TGTGCCAGCAGTTTCCCGGAGACAGGGGGAGGGGAGACCCAGTACTTC. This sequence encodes CASSFPETGGGETQYF.

CDR3 in amino acids: CASSLKGASNYGYTF. In nucleotides, the CDR3 is TGTGCCAGCAGCTTAAAAGGGGCCTCTAACTATGGCTACACCTTC. The chain couples TRBV7-2 to TRBJ1-2, with D possibly matching TRBD1 (5 bases). Looked up from germline, CDR1 is SGHTA and CDR2 is FQGNSA. CDR3 length equals 15 residues. Trimming cost V 2 bases and J 0 bases, with 10 bases left between them.